The sequence of this T cell receptor (beta chain) was determined in a study of HIV-infected patients and healthy controls. Overall study findings and caveats: Healthy controls shared more CDR3 sequences between individuals than HIV-infected patients did.

No cell fractionation was done, so the repertoire covers all unsorted peripheral blood T cells. A roughly 2.5 ml peripheral blood sample was taken for RNA. cDNA was made from approximately 500 ng RNA using alpha and beta constant primers. Alpha and beta chain libraries were made separately by chain-specific third strand synthesis with multiplexing indices. TCRdb reanalysed the 5' RACE reads using MiXCR and keeps one entry per CDR3 protein. The sample yields about 13,000 distinct CDR3 sequences, 11% seen once. Trimming took 0 bases from V and 2 from J, leaving 13 bases between them. This CDR3 contains 16 residues. Germline loops: CDR1 ENHRY, CDR2 SYGVKD. This clonotype is medium-sized (0.01 to 0.1%) by share. The antigen is unknown.

The chain has TRBV10-3 and TRBJ1-2; D is undetermined. This TCR was recovered from an adult in good health. The sequencing input was blood. This chain's CDR3 is CAISESVGQANYGYTF. The CDR3 DNA is TGTGCCATCAGTGAGTCTGTGGGTCAGGCGAACTATGGCTACACCTTC.